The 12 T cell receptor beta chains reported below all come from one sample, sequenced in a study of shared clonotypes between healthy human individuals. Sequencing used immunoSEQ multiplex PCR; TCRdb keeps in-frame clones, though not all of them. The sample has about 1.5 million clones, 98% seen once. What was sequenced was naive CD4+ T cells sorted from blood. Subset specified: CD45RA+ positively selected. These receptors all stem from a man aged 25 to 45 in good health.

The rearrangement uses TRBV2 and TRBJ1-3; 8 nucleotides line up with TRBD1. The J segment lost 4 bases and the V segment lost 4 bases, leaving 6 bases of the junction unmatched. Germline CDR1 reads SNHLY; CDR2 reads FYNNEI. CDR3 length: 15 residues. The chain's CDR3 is CASSVPGGSGNTIYF. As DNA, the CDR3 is TGTGCCAGCAGTGTTCCAGGGGGCAGCGGAAACACCATATATTTT.

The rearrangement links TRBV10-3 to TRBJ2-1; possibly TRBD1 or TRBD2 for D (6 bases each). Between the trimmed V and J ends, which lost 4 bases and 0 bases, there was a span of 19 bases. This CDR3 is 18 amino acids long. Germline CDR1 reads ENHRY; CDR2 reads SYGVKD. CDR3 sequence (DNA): TGTGCCATCAGTGCGGGGGCAGGGCCACTGAGCTCCTACAATGAGCAGTTCTTC. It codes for CAISAGAGPLSSYNEQFF.

CDR3: CASKTNDVNYGYTF. For the CDR3, the DNA is TGTGCCAGCAAGACGAATGACGTTAACTATGGCTACACCTTC. The chain carries TRBV2 and TRBJ1-2; D gene unclear. The CDR3 spans 14 residues. Germline CDR1 is SNHLY and CDR2 is FYNNEI. V was cut by 7 bases and J by 1 base, with 13 bases left in between.

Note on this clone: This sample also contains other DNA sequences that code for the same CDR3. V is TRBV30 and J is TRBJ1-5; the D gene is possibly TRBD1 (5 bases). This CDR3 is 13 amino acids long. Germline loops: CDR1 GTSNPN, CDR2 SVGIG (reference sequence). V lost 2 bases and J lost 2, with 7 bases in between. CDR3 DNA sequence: TGTGCCTGGAGTTTGGGGGGCAATCAGCCCCAGCATTTT. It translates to CAWSLGGNQPQHF.

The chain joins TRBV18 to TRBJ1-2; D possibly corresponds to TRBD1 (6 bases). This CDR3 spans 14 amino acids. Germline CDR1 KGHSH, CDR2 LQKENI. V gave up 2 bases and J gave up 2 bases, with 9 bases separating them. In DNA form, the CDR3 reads TGTGCCAGCTCACCAGGCAGGGGAAACTATGGCTACACCTTC. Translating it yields CASSPGRGNYGYTF.

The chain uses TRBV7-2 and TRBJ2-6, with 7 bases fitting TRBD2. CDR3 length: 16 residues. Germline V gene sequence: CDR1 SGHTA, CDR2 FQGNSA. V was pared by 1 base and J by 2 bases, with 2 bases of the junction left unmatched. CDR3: CASSLEAGAGANVLTF. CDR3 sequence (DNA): TGTGCCAGCAGCTTAGAGGCGGGAGCTGGGGCCAACGTCCTGACTTTC.

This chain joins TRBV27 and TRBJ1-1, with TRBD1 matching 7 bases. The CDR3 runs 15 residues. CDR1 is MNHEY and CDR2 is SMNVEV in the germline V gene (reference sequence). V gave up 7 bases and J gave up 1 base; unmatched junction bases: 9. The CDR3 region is CASTPTGVRNTEAFF. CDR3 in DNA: TGTGCCAGCACACCCACAGGGGTCAGGAACACTGAAGCTTTCTTT.

CDR3 sequence reads: CASSLGEHSYEQYF. The CDR3 nucleotides are TGCGCCAGCAGCTTGGGGGAGCACTCCTACGAGCAGTACTTC. V is TRBV5-1 and J is TRBJ2-7; D may be TRBD2 (5 bases). V was pared by 0 bases and J by 0 bases, with 7 bases between. The CDR3 sequence is 14 residues long. Germline lookup yields CDR1 SGHRS and CDR2 YFSETQ.

CDR3 amino acids: CASSQGSPGQGVFRGSYEQYF. DNA of the CDR3: TGTGCCAGCAGCCAAGGATCCCCGGGACAGGGAGTTTTTAGGGGCTCCTACGAGCAGTACTTC. The chain uses TRBV14 and TRBJ2-7; TRBD1 matches at 9 bases. The length of the CDR3 is 21 residues. Germline assignment: CDR1 SGHDN and CDR2 FVKESK. The trim removed 1 base at V and 0 bases at J, leaving 19 bases unmatched.

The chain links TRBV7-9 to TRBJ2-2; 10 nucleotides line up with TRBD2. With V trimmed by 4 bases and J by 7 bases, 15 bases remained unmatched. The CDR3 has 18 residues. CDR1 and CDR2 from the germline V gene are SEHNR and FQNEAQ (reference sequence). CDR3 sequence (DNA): TGTGCCAGCAGCTCGACAGGGGCTAGCGGGAGTATCAGCGGGGAGCTGTTTTTT. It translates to CASSSTGASGSISGELFF.

CDR3 DNA sequence: TGTGCCAGCAGCTTAGCGGGGGCAGGGACGCAGTATTTT. Amino acids: CASSLAGAGTQYF. The chain is built from TRBV7-8 and TRBJ2-3; TRBD1 is a possible D gene (6 bases). The length of the CDR3 is 13 residues. Germline loops: CDR1 SGHVS, CDR2 FQNEAQ. The V and J ends lost 0 bases and 9 bases respectively, with 10 bases between them.

The CDR3 is CASSAGTGGSWTF. CDR3 sequence (DNA): TGCGCCAGCAGCGCGGGGACAGGGGGTTCGTGGACCTTC. The chain combines TRBV5-1 with TRBJ1-2, with TRBD1 matching over 11 bases. With 4 bases clipped from V and 14 bases from J, the junction kept 10 bases outside the gene matches. Germline V gene data show CDR1 as SGHRS and CDR2 as YFSETQ. This CDR3 region has 13 residues.